Below, 7 T cell receptor beta chains from the same sample are listed, as sequenced in a study of cytomegalovirus exposure and HLA in healthy donors. Repertoires were generated with immunoSEQ multiplex PCR, while TCRdb's copy carries only in-frame clones and drops some. The table has 89,000 or so clones, about 93% seen once. The material sequenced was PBMCs. These receptors were obtained from a woman in her twenties or thirties in good health and CMV-seropositive.

This clone was recorded once. V usage is TRBV10-3 and J usage is TRBJ2-2, with TRBD1 matching over 11 bases. CDR3 length equals 15 residues. Germline CDR1 reads ENHRY; CDR2 reads SYGVKD. After removal of 2 bases from V and 7 bases from J, the junction contained 3 bases not matched to a gene. CDR3 region: CAISEPGQGDGELFF. The DNA for the CDR3 is TGTGCCATCAGTGAGCCGGGACAGGGGGACGGGGAGCTGTTTTTT.

This chain links TRBV7-9 with TRBJ2-1; 7 bases align to TRBD2. CDR1 and CDR2 from the germline V gene are SEHNR and FQNEAQ (reference sequence). The CDR3 consists of 15 residues. J lost 3 bases, V lost 6 bases, and 8 bases had no gene match. The chain's CDR3 is CASSSSGMFYNEQFF. The CDR3, as DNA: TGTGCCAGCAGTTCAAGCGGGATGTTCTACAATGAGCAGTTCTTC.

This chain connects TRBV5-1 to TRBJ2-3; TRBD1 matches 7 bases. The ends lost 6 bases at V and 2 bases at J; junction bases unmatched: 6. Germline CDR1 and CDR2: SGHRS and YFSETQ. The CDR3 has 14 residues. The CDR3 region has the DNA TGCGCCAGCAAGACAGACAGGGACACAGATACGCAGTATTTT. Translation gives CASKTDRDTDTQYF. Together with reference TRBV5-1 and TRBJ2-3, the CDR3 gives the full variable domain: KAGVTQTPRYLIKTRGQQVTLSCSPISGHRSVSWYQQTPGQGLQFLFEYFSETQRNKGNFPGRFSGRQFSNSRSEMNVSTLELGDSALYLCASKTDRDTDTQYFGPGTRLTVL.

This clone was detected only once. The rearrangement links TRBV30 to TRBJ1-3, with TRBD1 as a possible D gene (6 bases). The CDR3 runs 15 residues. CDR1 GTSNPN and CDR2 SVGIG come from the germline V gene (reference sequence). V was trimmed by 3 bases and J by 0 bases, leaving 12 bases between them. The CDR3, as DNA: TGTGCCTGGAGAAAAGGACAGAGCTCTGGAAACACCATATATTTT. This translates into CAWRKGQSSGNTIYF.

The rearrangement links TRBV20-1 to TRBJ2-1; maybe TRBD1 (6 bases). Germline V gene sequence: CDR1 DFQATT, CDR2 SNEGSKA (reference sequence). V was shortened by 5 bases and J by 7 bases, with 9 bases between the two germline ends. This CDR3 has 11 residues. CDR3 coding DNA: TGCAGTGCTGAAAGGGGGAATGAGCAGTTCTTC. Translating it yields CSAERGNEQFF.

V and J are TRBV19 and TRBJ2-7; D possibly corresponds to TRBD1 (5 bases). The CDR3 contains 14 residues. Per germline, CDR1 LNHDA and CDR2 SQIVND (reference sequence). Trimming removed 4 bases at V and 2 bases at J, with 12 bases between. CDR3 protein: CASSTTASAYEQYF. DNA for the CDR3: TGTGCCAGTAGTACGACAGCGTCCGCCTACGAGCAGTACTTC.

The chain uses TRBV18 and TRBJ2-3; TRBD1 aligns across 8 bases. V lost 2 bases to trimming and J lost 11 bases; unmatched junction nucleotides: 9. The CDR3 runs to 14 residues. The V gene's germline CDR1 is KGHSH and CDR2 LQKENI. CDR3: CASSPEQGGLGQYF. CDR3 sequence (DNA): TGTGCCAGCTCACCAGAACAGGGGGGACTCGGGCAGTATTTT.